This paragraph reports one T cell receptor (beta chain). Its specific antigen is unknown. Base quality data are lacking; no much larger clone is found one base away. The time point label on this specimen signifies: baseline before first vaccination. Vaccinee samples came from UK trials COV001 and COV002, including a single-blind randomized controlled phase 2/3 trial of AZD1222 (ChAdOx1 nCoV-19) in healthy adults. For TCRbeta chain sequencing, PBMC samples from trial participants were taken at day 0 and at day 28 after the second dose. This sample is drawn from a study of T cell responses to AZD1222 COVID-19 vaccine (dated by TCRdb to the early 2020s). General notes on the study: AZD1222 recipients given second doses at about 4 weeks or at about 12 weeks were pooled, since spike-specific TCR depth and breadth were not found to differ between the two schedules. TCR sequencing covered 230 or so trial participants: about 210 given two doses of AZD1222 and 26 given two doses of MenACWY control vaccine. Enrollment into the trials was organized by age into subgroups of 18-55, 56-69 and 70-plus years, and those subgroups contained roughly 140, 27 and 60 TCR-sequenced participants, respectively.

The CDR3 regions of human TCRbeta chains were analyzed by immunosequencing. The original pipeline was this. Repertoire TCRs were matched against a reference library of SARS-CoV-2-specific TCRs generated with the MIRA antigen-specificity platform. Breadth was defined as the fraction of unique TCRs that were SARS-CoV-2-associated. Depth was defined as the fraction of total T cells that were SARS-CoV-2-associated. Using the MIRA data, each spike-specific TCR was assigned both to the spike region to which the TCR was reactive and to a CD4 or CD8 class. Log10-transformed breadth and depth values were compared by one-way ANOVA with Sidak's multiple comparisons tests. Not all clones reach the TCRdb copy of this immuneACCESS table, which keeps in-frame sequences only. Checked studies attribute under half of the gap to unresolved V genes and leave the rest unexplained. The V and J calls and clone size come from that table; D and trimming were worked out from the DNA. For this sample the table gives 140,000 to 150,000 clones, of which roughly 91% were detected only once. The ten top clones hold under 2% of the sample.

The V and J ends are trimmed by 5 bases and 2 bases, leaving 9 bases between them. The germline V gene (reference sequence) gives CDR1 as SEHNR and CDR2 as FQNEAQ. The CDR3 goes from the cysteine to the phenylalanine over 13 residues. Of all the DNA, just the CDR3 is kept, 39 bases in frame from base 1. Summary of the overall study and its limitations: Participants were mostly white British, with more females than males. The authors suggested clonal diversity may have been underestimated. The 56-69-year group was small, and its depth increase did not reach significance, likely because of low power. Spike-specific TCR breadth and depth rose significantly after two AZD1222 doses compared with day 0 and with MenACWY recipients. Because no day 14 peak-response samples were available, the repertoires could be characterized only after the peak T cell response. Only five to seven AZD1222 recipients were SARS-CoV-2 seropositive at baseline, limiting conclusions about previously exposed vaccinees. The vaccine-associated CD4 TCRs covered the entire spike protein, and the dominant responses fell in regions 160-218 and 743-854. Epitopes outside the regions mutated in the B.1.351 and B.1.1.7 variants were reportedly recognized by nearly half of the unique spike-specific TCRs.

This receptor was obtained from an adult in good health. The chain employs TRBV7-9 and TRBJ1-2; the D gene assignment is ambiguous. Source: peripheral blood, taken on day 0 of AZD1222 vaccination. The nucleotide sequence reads TGTGCCAGCAGCCCGACGGAGAACTATGGCTACACCTTC. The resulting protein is CASSPTENYGYTF.